The 23 T cell receptor beta chains given below trace back to one sample, sequenced in a study of blood T cells in healthy people across ages. A second PCR of about 6 to 12 cycles used a sample-barcoded 5' primer and a J-beta primer mix. TCRdb processed the 5' RACE reads anew with MiXCR; each CDR3 protein has one entry. The sample has fewer than 900,000 distinct CDR3 sequences, under 40% seen once. Source material: blood. The receptors were gathered from a man between 18 and 35 years old in good health.

A note on this clonotype: Germline and junction disagree at one end, which may indicate a read error. The genes are TRBV6-5 and TRBJ2-1; D is undetermined. Germline V gives CDR1 MNHEY, CDR2 SVGAGI. CDR3 length: 16 amino acids. The CDR3 region is CAGSPRPWSSYNEQFF. The CDR3 nucleotides read TGTGCCGGCAGTCCCCGCCCTTGGAGCTCCTACAATGAGCAGTTCTTC.

The chain has TRBV20-1 and TRBJ2-5, with D perhaps TRBD2 (5 bases). This CDR3 has 13 amino acids. Trimming removed 0 bases at V and 11 bases at J, with 16 bases between. CDR1 is DFQATT and CDR2 is SNEGSKA in the germline V gene (reference sequence). CDR3 sequence (DNA): TGCAGTGCTAGAGATGGCAGGACTGTTGAGCAGTACTTC. It is translated as CSARDGRTVEQYF.

The chain employs TRBV12-3 or TRBV12-4 and TRBJ2-2, with unresolved D. There are 15 residues in the CDR3. V gave up 8 bases and J gave up 2 bases, with 15 bases separating them. CDR3 bases: TGTGCCAGCGGCCCCGGGCTAAGAAACACCGGGGAGCTGTTTTTT. Residues: CASGPGLRNTGELFF.

The V gene is TRBV7-2, the J gene TRBJ2-7; no firm D call. CDR3 length: 12 amino acids. The germline gives CDR1 SGHTA, CDR2 FQGNSA. V was shortened by 4 bases and J by 6 bases, with 10 bases between the two germline ends. The CDR3 sequence: CASSYATSEQYF. For the CDR3, the DNA is TGTGCCAGCAGCTACGCTACGAGCGAGCAGTACTTC.

The gene calls are TRBV13 and TRBJ2-5; 7 bases agree with TRBD2. The CDR3 is 17 amino acids. V shed 0 bases, J shed 2 bases, and the junction held 9 bases outside the gene matches. Germline CDR1 is PRHDT and CDR2 is FYEKMQ (reference sequence). The CDR3 DNA reads as TGTGCCAGCAGCTTAGGCCGTCCTAGCGGAGAACAAGAGACCCAGTACTTC. Protein product: CASSLGRPSGEQETQYF.

This clonotype was detected only a few times. V usage is TRBV12-3 or TRBV12-4 and J usage is TRBJ1-1, with no clear D. Trimming removed 2 bases from V and 0 bases from J, with 7 bases in between. The CDR3 has 14 residues. The CDR3 sequence: CASSLYSVNTEAFF. In nucleotides, the CDR3 is TGTGCCAGCAGTTTATATTCGGTGAACACTGAAGCTTTCTTT.

This clonotype occurred once. An end of the junction does not agree with germline; a read error may underlie this. The chain combines TRBV4-2 with TRBJ1-1, with 11 bases fitting TRBD1. Germline V lookup: CDR1 LGHNA, CDR2 YNFKEQ. This CDR3 is built from 16 residues. The CDR3 loop is CTSSVDRGLTDTEAFF. For the CDR3, the DNA is TGTACCAGCAGCGTGGACAGGGGGCTGACGGACACTGAAGCTTTCTTT.

V and J are TRBV7-9 and TRBJ1-1, with D possibly being TRBD1 (5 bases). CDR1 and CDR2 from the germline V gene are SEHNR and FQNEAQ (reference sequence). V lost 1 base and J 6 bases, leaving 18 bases between the germline ends. CDR3 length equals 16 residues. DNA for the CDR3: TGTGCCAGCAGCTTAGAAATACGACCAACAGGACCTGAAGCTTTCTTT. Its protein product is CASSLEIRPTGPEAFF.

The rearrangement links TRBV6-6 to TRBJ2-4; 8 bases are shared with TRBD1. The CDR3 has 13 residues. Trimming removed 5 bases from V and 8 bases from J; junction bases left unmatched: 5. Germline assignment: CDR1 MNHNY and CDR2 SVGAGI (reference sequence). The CDR3 spells CASSPRGRDIQYF. The DNA for the CDR3 is TGTGCCAGCAGTCCCAGGGGGCGAGACATTCAGTACTTC.

There are a few counts of this clonotype. V gene TRBV4-1 combines with J gene TRBJ2-5; TRBD2 aligns across 9 bases. The CDR3 is 18 residues long. The junction had 8 bases not matched to a gene; V was cut back by 0 bases and J by 0 bases. CDR1 is MGHRA and CDR2 is YSYEKL in the germline V gene. As DNA, the CDR3 is TGCGCCAGCAGCCAAGAGGAGATAGGGACTAGCAACCAAGAGACCCAGTACTTC. Translating it yields CASSQEEIGTSNQETQYF.

The CDR3 sequence is CSAPNGVLQETQYF. Here the CDR3 DNA reads TGCAGTGCTCCAAACGGGGTACTCCAAGAGACCCAGTACTTC. The chain recombines TRBV20-1 with TRBJ2-4, with D possibly being TRBD2 (5 bases). TRBJ2-5 matches the DNA end more closely, so the J call is doubtful. This CDR3 has 14 amino acids. From germline, CDR1 is DFQATT and CDR2 SNEGSKA (reference sequence).

The gene calls are TRBV25-1 and TRBJ1-4; 10 positions agree with TRBD1. Looked up from germline, CDR1 is MGHDK and CDR2 is SYGVNS. The CDR3 sequence is 16 residues long. V lost 6 bases to trimming and J lost 7 bases; unmatched junction nucleotides: 11. DNA of the CDR3: TGTGCCAGCAGAGACCCCGGACAGGGGGGGTTTGAAAAACTGTTTTTT. It codes for CASRDPGQGGFEKLFF.

The chain combines TRBV2 with TRBJ1-6; unclear D gene. Trimming cost V 6 bases and J 7 bases, with 10 bases left between them. The CDR3 has 13 residues. In germline, CDR1 is SNHLY, CDR2 FYNNEI. CDR3 DNA: TGTGCCAGCAGGGTGGGCCCCAATTCACCCCTCCACTTT. Translation: CASRVGPNSPLHF.

In this sample, this clonotype turned up many times. The CDR3 region is CASSPAGLLQETQYF. DNA for the CDR3: TGTGCCAGCAGCCCAGCGGGACTACTACAAGAGACCCAGTACTTC. V is TRBV7-9 and J is TRBJ2-5; 7 nucleotides align to TRBD2. Unmatched junction bases numbered 8, after V lost 5 bases and J lost 2 bases. Germline lookup yields CDR1 SEHNR and CDR2 FQNEAQ (reference sequence). The CDR3 covers 15 residues. The full variable domain, in which reference TRBV7-9 and TRBJ2-5 provide the parts outside the CDR3, is DTGVSQNPRHKITKRGQNVTFRCDPISEHNRLYWYRQTLGQGPEFLTYFQNEAQLEKSRLLSDRFSAERPKGSFSTLEIQRTEQGDSAMYLCASSPAGLLQETQYFGPGTRLLVL.

This clonotype was found once. The J gene is TRBJ2-7, the V gene TRBV9; tentative D call: TRBD2 (6 bases). Matching the DNA end better, TRBJ2-5 makes the J call doubtful. Germline lookup yields CDR1 SGDLS and CDR2 YYNGEE. This CDR3 is 15 amino acids long. The DNA for the CDR3 is TGTGCCAGCAGCGTAGTGGGCGGGGAGCACCAGACCCAGTACTTC. This encodes CASSVVGGEHQTQYF.

The rearrangement uses TRBV7-2 and TRBJ2-7; D ambiguous. The germline V gene has CDR1 SGHTA and CDR2 FQGNSA. Trimming took off 4 bases at V and 12 bases at J, with 28 bases between the two ends. The CDR3 sequence is 16 residues long. CDR3 residues: CASSSAVNTPQETRYF. CDR3 DNA: TGTGCCAGCAGCTCAGCAGTGAATACACCCCAAGAGACCCGGTACTTC.

CDR3 in DNA: TGTGCCAGCAGCCACTCTTCGTCCAGTGAGCAGTTCTTC. It codes for CASSHSSSSEQFF. This chain links TRBV4-2 with TRBJ2-1; D is undetermined. From germline, CDR1 is LGHNA and CDR2 YNFKEQ. V shed 3 bases and J shed 9 bases, with 12 bases lying between them. This CDR3 has 13 residues.

The chain employs TRBV10-3 and TRBJ2-3; D is ambiguous. The CDR3 runs 15 residues. Trimming shortened V by 2 bases and J by 2 bases, and 11 bases separated the two germline ends. The germline gives CDR1 ENHRY, CDR2 SYGVKD. The CDR3 reads CAISELTDTTDTQYF. Here the CDR3 DNA reads TGTGCCATCAGTGAGCTCACAGATACCACAGATACGCAGTATTTT.

This clonotype was detected ten times or more. The chain is built from TRBV5-4 and TRBJ2-6; TRBD2 agrees at 12 bases. The germline CDR1 and CDR2 sequences are SGHNT and YYREEE (reference sequence). Losses at the gene ends were 0 bases for V and 0 bases for J; bases not matched to a gene: 4. CDR3 size: 19 residues. The CDR3 DNA follows: TGTGCCAGCAGCTTGGGACTAGCGGGGGAAAACTCTGGGGCCAACGTCCTGACTTTC. It encodes CASSLGLAGENSGANVLTF.

The genes are TRBV24-1 and TRBJ2-1; 8 bases line up with TRBD1. Germline trimming cut 4 bases from V and 2 bases from J; bases unmatched to any gene: 6. The CDR3 is 16 residues long. From germline, CDR1 is KGHDR and CDR2 SFDVKD. CDR3 coding DNA: TGTGCCACCAGTGAAGACGACAGGGGACCCTACAATGAGCAGTTCTTC. It codes for CATSEDDRGPYNEQFF.

The chain combines TRBV5-1 with TRBJ2-7; maybe TRBD1 (5 bases). Germline CDR1 and CDR2: SGHRS and YFSETQ. V shed 0 bases and J shed 10 bases, with 17 bases lying between them. The CDR3 sequence is 14 residues long. The CDR3 DNA is TGCGCCAGCAGCTTGGCCGGAGACAGTCGCCAACAGTACTTC. It yields the protein CASSLAGDSRQQYF.

Remarks on this clonotype: Germline and junction disagree at one end, which may indicate a read error. The rearrangement uses TRBV9 and TRBJ2-7, with D perhaps TRBD1 or TRBD2 (6 bases each). In germline, CDR1 is SGDLS, CDR2 YYNGEE. The CDR3 covers 15 residues. CDR3 sequence reads: CAGSVEGGFSYEQYF. Here the CDR3 DNA reads TGCGCCGGCAGCGTAGAAGGGGGGTTCTCCTACGAGCAGTACTTC.

This chain uses TRBV10-3 with TRBJ2-2; D is possibly TRBD1 (6 bases). The CDR3 sequence is 15 residues long. Germline CDR1 and CDR2: ENHRY and SYGVKD. V lost 2 bases and J 5 bases, leaving 12 bases between the germline ends. The CDR3 loop is CAISEGQPRTGELFF. CDR3 bases: TGTGCCATCAGTGAGGGACAGCCCCGGACCGGGGAGCTGTTTTTT.